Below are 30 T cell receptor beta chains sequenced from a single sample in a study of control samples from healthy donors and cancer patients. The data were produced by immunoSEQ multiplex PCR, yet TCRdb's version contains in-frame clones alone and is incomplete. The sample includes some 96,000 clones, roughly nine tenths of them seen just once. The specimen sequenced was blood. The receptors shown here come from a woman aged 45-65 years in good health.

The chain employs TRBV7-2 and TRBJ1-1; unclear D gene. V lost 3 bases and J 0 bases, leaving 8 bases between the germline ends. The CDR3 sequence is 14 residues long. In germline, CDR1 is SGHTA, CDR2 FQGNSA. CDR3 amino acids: CASSFLYMNTEAFF. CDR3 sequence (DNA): TGTGCCAGCAGCTTCTTATACATGAACACTGAAGCTTTCTTT. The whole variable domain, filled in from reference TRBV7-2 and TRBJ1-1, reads GAGVSQSPSNKVTEKGKDVELRCDPISGHTALYWYRQSLGQGLEFLIYFQGNSAPDKSGLPSDRFSAERTGGSVSTLTIQRTQQEDSAVYLCASSFLYMNTEAFFGQGTRLTVV.

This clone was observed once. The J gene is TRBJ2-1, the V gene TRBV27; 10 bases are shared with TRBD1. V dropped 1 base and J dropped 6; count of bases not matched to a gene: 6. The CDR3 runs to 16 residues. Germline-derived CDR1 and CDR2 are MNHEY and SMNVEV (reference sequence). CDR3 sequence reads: CASSLFDRGLPNEQFF. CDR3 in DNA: TGTGCCAGCAGTTTATTCGACAGGGGGCTTCCCAATGAGCAGTTCTTC.

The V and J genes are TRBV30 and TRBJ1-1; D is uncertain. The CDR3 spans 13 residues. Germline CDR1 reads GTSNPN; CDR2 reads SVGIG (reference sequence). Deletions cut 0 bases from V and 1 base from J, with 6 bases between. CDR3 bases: TGTGCCTGGAGTGTATGGGCGAACACTGAAGCTTTCTTT. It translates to CAWSVWANTEAFF.

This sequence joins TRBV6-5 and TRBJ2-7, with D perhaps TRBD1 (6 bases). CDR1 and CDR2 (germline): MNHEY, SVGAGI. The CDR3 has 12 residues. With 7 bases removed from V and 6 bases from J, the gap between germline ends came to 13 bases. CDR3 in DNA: TGTGCCAGCAAGGGGGTATCGGGCGAGCAGTACTTC. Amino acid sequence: CASKGVSGEQYF.

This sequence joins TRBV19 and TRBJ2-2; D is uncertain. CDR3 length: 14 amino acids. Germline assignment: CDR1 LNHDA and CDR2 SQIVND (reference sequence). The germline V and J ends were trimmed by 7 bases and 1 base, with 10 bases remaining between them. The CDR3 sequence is CASNEWGNTGELFF. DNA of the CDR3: TGTGCCAGTAATGAATGGGGGAACACCGGGGAGCTGTTTTTT.

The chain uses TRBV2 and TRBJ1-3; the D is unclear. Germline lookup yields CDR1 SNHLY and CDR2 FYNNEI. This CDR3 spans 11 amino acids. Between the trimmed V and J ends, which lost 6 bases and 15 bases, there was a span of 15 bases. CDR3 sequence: CASRRVGRGYF. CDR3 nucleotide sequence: TGTGCCAGCAGGAGAGTCGGGAGAGGATATTTT.

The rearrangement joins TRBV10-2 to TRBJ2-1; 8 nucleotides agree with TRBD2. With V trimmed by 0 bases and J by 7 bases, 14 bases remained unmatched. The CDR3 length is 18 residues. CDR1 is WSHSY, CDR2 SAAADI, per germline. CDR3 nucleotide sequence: TGCGCCAGCAGTGAGTCGACTATAACGGGAGGGCCCGATAATGAGCAGTTCTTC. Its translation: CASSESTITGGPDNEQFF.

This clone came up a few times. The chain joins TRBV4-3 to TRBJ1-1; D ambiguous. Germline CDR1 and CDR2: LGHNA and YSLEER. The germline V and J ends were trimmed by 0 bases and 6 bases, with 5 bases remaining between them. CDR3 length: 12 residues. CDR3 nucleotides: TGCGCCAGCAGCCAAGATATGGCTGAAGCTTTCTTT. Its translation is CASSQDMAEAFF.

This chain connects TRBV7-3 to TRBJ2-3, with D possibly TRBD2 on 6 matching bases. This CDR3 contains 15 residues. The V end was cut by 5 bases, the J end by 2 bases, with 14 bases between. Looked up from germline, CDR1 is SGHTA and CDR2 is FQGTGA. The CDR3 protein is CASSNGDFYTDTQYF. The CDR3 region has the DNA TGTGCCAGCAGCAATGGGGACTTTTACACAGATACGCAGTATTTT.

The CDR3 protein is CATSRGDSRAQPQHF. The CDR3 bases are TGTGCCACCAGCAGAGGGGACAGCCGGGCTCAGCCCCAGCATTTT. This chain joins TRBV15 and TRBJ1-5; TRBD1 agrees at 7 bases. Trimming cost V 1 base and J 6 bases; bases outside gene matches: 6. Per the germline V gene, CDR1 is LNHNV and CDR2 is YYDKDF (reference sequence). This CDR3 contains 15 residues. Combining the CDR3 with reference TRBV15 and TRBJ1-5 gives the whole variable domain DAMVIQNPRYQVTQFGKPVTLSCSQTLNHNVMYWYQQKSSQAPKLLFHYYDKDFNNEADTPDNFQSRRPNTSFCFLDIRSPGLGDTAMYLCATSRGDSRAQPQHFGDGTRLSIL.

The CDR3 nucleotides are TGTGCCAGCAGCCCGCAGGGGGCGCTGGGGGCCAACGTCCTGACTTTC. Protein product: CASSPQGALGANVLTF. V is TRBV7-3 and J is TRBJ2-6; 8 nucleotides agree with TRBD1. The germline V gene has CDR1 SGHTA and CDR2 FQGTGA. Germline trimming cut 5 bases from V and 4 bases from J; bases unmatched to any gene: 7. This CDR3 is built from 16 residues.

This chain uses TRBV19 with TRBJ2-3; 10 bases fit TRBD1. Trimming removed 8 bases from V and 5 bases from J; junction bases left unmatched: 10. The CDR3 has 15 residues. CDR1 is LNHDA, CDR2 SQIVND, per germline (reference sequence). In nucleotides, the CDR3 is TGTGCCAGTGGAGCCGGGACAGGGGTGGTAGATACGCAGTATTTT. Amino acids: CASGAGTGVVDTQYF.

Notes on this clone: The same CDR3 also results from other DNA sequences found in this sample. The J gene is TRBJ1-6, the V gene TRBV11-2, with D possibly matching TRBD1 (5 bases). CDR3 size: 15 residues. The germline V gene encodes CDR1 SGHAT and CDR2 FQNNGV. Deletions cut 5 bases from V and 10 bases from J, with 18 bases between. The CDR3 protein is CASSTGAHLRSPLHF. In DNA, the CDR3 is TGTGCCAGCAGCACTGGGGCGCACCTAAGATCACCCCTCCACTTT.

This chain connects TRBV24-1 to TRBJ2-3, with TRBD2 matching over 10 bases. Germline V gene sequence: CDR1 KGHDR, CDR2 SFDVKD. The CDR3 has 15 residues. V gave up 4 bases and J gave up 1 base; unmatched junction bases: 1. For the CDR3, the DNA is TGTGCCACCAGTGACGGACTAGCGGGCACAGATACGCAGTATTTT. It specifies CATSDGLAGTDTQYF.

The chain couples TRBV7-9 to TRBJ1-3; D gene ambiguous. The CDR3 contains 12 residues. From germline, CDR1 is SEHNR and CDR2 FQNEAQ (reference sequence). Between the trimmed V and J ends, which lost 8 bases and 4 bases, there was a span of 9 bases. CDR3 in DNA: TGTGCCAGCGGCCCGCTCGGAAACACCATATATTTT. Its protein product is CASGPLGNTIYF.

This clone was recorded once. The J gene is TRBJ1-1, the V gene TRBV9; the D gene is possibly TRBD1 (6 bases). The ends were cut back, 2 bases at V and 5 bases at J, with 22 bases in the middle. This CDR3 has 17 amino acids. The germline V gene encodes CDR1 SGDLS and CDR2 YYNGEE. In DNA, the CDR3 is TGTGCCAGCAGCGTCTTGGGGGGCGCGACGGCGGGGACTGAAGCTTTCTTT. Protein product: CASSVLGGATAGTEAFF. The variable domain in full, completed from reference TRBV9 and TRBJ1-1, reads DSGVTQTPKHLITATGQRVTLRCSPRSGDLSVYWYQQSLDQGLQFLIQYYNGEERAKGNILERFSAQQFPDLHSELNLSSLELGDSALYFCASSVLGGATAGTEAFFGQGTRLTVV.

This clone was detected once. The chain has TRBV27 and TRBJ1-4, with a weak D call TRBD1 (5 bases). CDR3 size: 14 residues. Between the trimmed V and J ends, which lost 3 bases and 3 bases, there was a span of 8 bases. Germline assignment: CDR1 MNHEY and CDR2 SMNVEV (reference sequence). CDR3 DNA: TGTGCCAGCAGTTTGATGGGGCCTAATGAAAAACTGTTTTTT. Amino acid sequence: CASSLMGPNEKLFF.

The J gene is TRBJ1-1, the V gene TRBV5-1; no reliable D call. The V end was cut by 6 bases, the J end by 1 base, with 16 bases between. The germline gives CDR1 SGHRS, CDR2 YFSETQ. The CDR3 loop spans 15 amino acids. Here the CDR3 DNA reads TGCGCCAGCACACCTAGGTGGGGTGGGAACACTGAAGCTTTCTTT. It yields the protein CASTPRWGGNTEAFF.

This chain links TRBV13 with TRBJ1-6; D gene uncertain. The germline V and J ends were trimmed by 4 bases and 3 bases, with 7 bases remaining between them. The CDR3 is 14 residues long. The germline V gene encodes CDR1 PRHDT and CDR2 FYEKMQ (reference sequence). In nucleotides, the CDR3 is TGTGCCAGCAGCTACCGGAGCTATAATTCACCCCTCCACTTT. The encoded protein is CASSYRSYNSPLHF.

The CDR3 sequence: CASTVASSYNSPLHF. DNA of the CDR3: TGTGCCAGCACCGTCGCCAGCTCCTATAATTCACCCCTCCACTTT. The chain uses TRBV28 and TRBJ1-6, with D hard to call. V was cut by 7 bases and J by 0 bases, with 10 bases left in between. Germline V lookup: CDR1 MDHEN, CDR2 SYDVKM. The CDR3 runs 15 residues.

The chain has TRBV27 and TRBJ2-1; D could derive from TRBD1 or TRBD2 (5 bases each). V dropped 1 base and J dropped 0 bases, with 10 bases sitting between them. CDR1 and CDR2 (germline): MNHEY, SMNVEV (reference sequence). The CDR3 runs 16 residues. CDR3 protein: CASSLLPGSSYNEQFF. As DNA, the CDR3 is TGTGCCAGCAGTTTATTACCAGGGAGCTCCTACAATGAGCAGTTCTTC.

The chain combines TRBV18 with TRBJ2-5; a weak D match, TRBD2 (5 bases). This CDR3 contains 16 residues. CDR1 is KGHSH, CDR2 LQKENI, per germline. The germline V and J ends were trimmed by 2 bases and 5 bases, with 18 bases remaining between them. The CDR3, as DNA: TGTGCCAGCTCACCAGCCCCTCCGGCCGGCGGGGAGACCCAGTACTTC. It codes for CASSPAPPAGGETQYF. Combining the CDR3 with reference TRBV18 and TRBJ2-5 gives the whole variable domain NAGVMQNPRHLVRRRGQEARLRCSPMKGHSHVYWYRQLPEEGLKFMVYLQKENIIDESGMPKERFSAEFPKEGPSILRIQQVVRGDSAAYFCASSPAPPAGGETQYFGPGTRLLVL.

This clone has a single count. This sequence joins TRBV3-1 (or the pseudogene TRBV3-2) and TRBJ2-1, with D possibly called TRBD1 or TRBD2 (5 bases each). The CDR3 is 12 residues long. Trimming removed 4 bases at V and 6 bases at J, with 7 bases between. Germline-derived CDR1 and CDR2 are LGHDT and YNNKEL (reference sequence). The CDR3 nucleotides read TGTGCCAGCAGCCGTGGGACCAATGAGCAGTTCTTC. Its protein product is CASSRGTNEQFF.

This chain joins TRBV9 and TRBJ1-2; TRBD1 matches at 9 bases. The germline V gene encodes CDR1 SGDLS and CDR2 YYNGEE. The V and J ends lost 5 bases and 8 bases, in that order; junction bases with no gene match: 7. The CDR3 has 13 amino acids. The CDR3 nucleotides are TGTGCCAGCAGTACCACAGGGGGCGCGGGCTACACCTTC. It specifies CASSTTGGAGYTF.

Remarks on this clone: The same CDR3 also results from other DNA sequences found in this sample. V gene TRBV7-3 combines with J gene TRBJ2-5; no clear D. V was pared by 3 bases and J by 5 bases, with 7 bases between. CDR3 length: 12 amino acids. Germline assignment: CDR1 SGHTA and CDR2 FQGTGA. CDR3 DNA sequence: TGTGCCAGCAGCTTCCCTGGGGAGACCCAGTACTTC. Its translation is CASSFPGETQYF.

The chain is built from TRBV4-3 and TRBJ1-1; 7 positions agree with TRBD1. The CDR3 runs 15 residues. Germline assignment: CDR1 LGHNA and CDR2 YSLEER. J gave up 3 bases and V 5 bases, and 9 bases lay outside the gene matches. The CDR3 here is CASSGRGMKDTEAFF. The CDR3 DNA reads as TGCGCCAGCAGCGGCAGGGGGATGAAGGACACTGAAGCTTTCTTT.

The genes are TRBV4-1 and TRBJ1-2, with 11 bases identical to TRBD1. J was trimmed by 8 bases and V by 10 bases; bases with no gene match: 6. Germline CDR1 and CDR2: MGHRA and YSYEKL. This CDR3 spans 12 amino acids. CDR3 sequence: CATRDRGTGYTF. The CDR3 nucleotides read TGCGCCACACGGGACAGGGGGACAGGCTACACCTTC.

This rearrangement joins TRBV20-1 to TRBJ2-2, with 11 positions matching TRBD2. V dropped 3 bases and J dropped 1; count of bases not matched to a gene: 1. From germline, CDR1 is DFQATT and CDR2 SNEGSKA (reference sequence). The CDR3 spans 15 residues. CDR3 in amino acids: CSASLAGGNTGELFF. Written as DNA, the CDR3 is TGCAGTGCTAGTCTAGCGGGGGGGAACACCGGGGAGCTGTTTTTT.

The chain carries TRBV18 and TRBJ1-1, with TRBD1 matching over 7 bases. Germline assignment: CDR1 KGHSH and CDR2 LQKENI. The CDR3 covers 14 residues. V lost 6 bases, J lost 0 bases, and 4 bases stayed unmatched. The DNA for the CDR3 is TGTGCCAGCTCCCCGCAGGGGGTGAACACTGAAGCTTTCTTT. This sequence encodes CASSPQGVNTEAFF.

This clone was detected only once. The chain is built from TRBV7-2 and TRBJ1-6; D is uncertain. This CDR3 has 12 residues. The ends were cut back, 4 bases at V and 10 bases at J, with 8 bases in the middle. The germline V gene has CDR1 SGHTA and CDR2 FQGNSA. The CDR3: CASSWTGSPLHF. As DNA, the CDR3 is TGTGCCAGCAGCTGGACGGGATCACCCCTCCACTTT.